These 29 T cell receptor beta chains were all obtained from the same sample, sequenced in a study of T-cell reconstitution after alpha-beta-depleted transplantation in children. Preparing the TCRbeta library involved the use of unique molecular identifiers. One entry per CDR3 protein, called by TCRdb with MiXCR from the PCR reads. The data contain approximately 230,000 distinct CDR3 sequences, about 24% of them singletons. The sequencing used PBMCs, mostly from graft donor cells, collected 360 days after TCRalphabeta/CD19-depleted stem cell transplant. The receptors stem from a female patient between 2 and 15 years old who had a stem cell transplant for congenital amegakaryocytic thrombocytopenia, so the T cells may come from the graft donor.

The rearrangement uses TRBV6-5 and TRBJ1-5, with no clear D. The CDR3 has 13 residues. Per the germline V gene, CDR1 is MNHEY and CDR2 is SVGAGI. V dropped 0 bases and J dropped 5 bases, with 5 bases sitting between them. The CDR3 reads CASSYSGDQPQHF. CDR3 nucleotides: TGTGCCAGCAGTTACTCCGGAGATCAGCCCCAGCATTTT.

CDR3 loop: CASSFRLANTMQQFF. In nucleotides, the CDR3 is TGTGCCAGCAGTTTTAGGCTAGCGAACACAATGCAGCAGTTCTTC. This chain links TRBV12-3 or TRBV12-4 with TRBJ2-1, with D possibly matching TRBD2 (6 bases). The CDR3 has 15 amino acids. V lost 3 bases and J 11 bases, leaving 20 bases between the germline ends.

The V gene is TRBV6-2 or TRBV6-3, the J gene TRBJ2-3; 7 bases align to TRBD2. Looked up from germline, CDR1 is MNHEY and CDR2 is SVGEGT. CDR3 length equals 16 residues. Trimming at V came to 2 bases and at J to 6 bases, leaving 11 bases not matched to a gene. The CDR3 reads CASSYPSGGGLDTQYF. DNA of the CDR3: TGTGCCAGCAGTTACCCTAGCGGAGGCGGTTTGGATACGCAGTATTTT.

This clonotype was seen only a few times. The gene calls are TRBV4-1 and TRBJ2-3; D unclear. The CDR3 covers 15 residues. Trimming left V 2 bases short and J 5 bases short, with 14 bases between. CDR1 and CDR2 from the germline V gene are MGHRA and YSYEKL. The chain's CDR3 is CASSQRSVGRDTQYF. The CDR3 coding sequence is TGCGCCAGCAGCCAACGGTCCGTCGGCCGAGATACGCAGTATTTT.

This clonotype was seen repeatedly, ten times or more. V is TRBV9 and J is TRBJ2-2; D not resolved. Deletions cut 4 bases from V and 5 bases from J, with 15 bases between. The CDR3 spans 15 residues. Germline CDR1 SGDLS, CDR2 YYNGEE. The CDR3 region has the DNA TGTGCCAGCAGCCCCCTTCGGGCCGGTACCGGGGAGCTGTTTTTT. This sequence encodes CASSPLRAGTGELFF. The full variable domain, with the rest looked up from reference TRBV9 and TRBJ2-2, is DSGVTQTPKHLITATGQRVTLRCSPRSGDLSVYWYQQSLDQGLQFLIQYYNGEERAKGNILERFSAQQFPDLHSELNLSSLELGDSALYFCASSPLRAGTGELFFGEGSRLTVL.

This clonotype has just one count. The chain links TRBV5-4 to TRBJ2-1; 12 positions match TRBD2. The CDR3 sequence is 15 residues long. Trimming removed 5 bases from V and 7 bases from J; junction bases left unmatched: 7. Germline lookup yields CDR1 SGHNT and CDR2 YYREEE (reference sequence). CDR3 nucleotide sequence: TGTGCCAGCAGGAAGGCCGGGACTAGCGGGAATGAGCAGTTCTTC. This codes for CASRKAGTSGNEQFF.

This clonotype was seen many times. The rearrangement links TRBV10-3 to TRBJ2-1; D call uncertain. Germline lookup yields CDR1 ENHRY and CDR2 SYGVKD. The CDR3 runs 13 residues. Trimming left V 2 bases short and J 5 bases short, with 7 bases between. CDR3: CAISENRDNEQFF. DNA for the CDR3: TGTGCCATCAGTGAGAACCGGGACAATGAGCAGTTCTTC.

The chain uses TRBV25-1 and TRBJ2-7; D call uncertain. Looked up from germline, CDR1 is MGHDK and CDR2 is SYGVNS. This CDR3 has 12 amino acids. V gave up 4 bases and J gave up 9 bases, with 13 bases separating them. CDR3 protein: CASSALHTGQYF. CDR3 bases: TGTGCCAGCAGTGCGCTACATACGGGGCAGTACTTC.

The chain links TRBV4-3 to TRBJ2-3; possibly TRBD2 for D (6 bases). Deletions cut 2 bases from V and 0 bases from J, with 12 bases between. The CDR3 spans 16 residues. Germline CDR1 reads LGHNA; CDR2 reads YSLEER. CDR3 sequence: CASSQRSLASTDTQYF. The CDR3 region has the DNA TGCGCCAGCAGCCAAAGATCCCTAGCGAGCACAGATACGCAGTATTTT.

This chain links TRBV28 with TRBJ2-1; 10 nucleotides match TRBD2. Germline V CDR1 and CDR2: MDHEN, SYDVKM. The CDR3 loop spans 17 amino acids. Germline trimming cut 5 bases from V and 10 bases from J; bases unmatched to any gene: 17. CDR3 coding DNA: TGTGCCAGCAGTCCCCCGGGGGGCAGCGGGGGGGCTGAAGAGCAGTTCTTC. Translating it yields CASSPPGGSGGAEEQFF. Based on the CDR3 plus reference TRBV28 and TRBJ2-1, the full variable domain is DVKVTQSSRYLVKRTGEKVFLECVQDMDHENMFWYRQDPGLGLRLIYFSYDVKMKEKGDIPEGYSVSREKKERFSLILESASTNQTSMYLCASSPPGGSGGAEEQFFGPGTRLTVL.

This clonotype was detected only a few times. The genes are TRBV30 and TRBJ2-1; the D is unclear. Trimming took off 4 bases at V and 3 bases at J, with 10 bases between the two ends. This CDR3 spans 13 amino acids. CDR1 is GTSNPN, CDR2 SVGIG, per germline (reference sequence). CDR3 amino acids: CAWKDRSYNEQFF. CDR3 nucleotide sequence: TGTGCCTGGAAGGATCGCAGCTACAATGAGCAGTTCTTC.

This clonotype has just a few counts. The chain carries TRBV2 and TRBJ2-2, with 11 bases matching TRBD1. V trimming: 11 bases; J trimming: 0 bases; junction bases outside the gene matches: 23. CDR3 length: 21 residues. The germline gives CDR1 SNHLY, CDR2 FYNNEI. CDR3 coding DNA: TGTGCCGGTGGCCTTAGGGACAGGGGGAACCGACCTCATACGAACACCGGGGAGCTGTTTTTT. Protein product: CAGGLRDRGNRPHTNTGELFF.

This clonotype was counted a few times. The V and J genes are TRBV18 and TRBJ2-5; weak D call: TRBD1 (6 bases). This CDR3 is 14 amino acids long. Germline loops: CDR1 KGHSH, CDR2 LQKENI. V lost 2 bases and J 4 bases, leaving 11 bases between the germline ends. DNA for the CDR3: TGTGCCAGCTCACCATCACAGGGTCCAGAGACCCAGTACTTC. Translated: CASSPSQGPETQYF. Together with reference TRBV18 and TRBJ2-5, the CDR3 gives the full variable domain: NAGVMQNPRHLVRRRGQEARLRCSPMKGHSHVYWYRQLPEEGLKFMVYLQKENIIDESGMPKERFSAEFPKEGPSILRIQQVVRGDSAAYFCASSPSQGPETQYFGPGTRLLVL.

Only a few counts were recorded for this clonotype. The V call is TRBV12-3 or TRBV12-4, the J call TRBJ2-1; TRBD2 matches 12 bases. V was clipped by 5 bases and J by 12 bases; unmatched bases: 14. There are 16 residues in the CDR3. CDR3 in amino acids: CASSPPGLAGPPGQFF. DNA of the CDR3: TGTGCCAGCAGTCCGCCGGGACTAGCGGGTCCCCCGGGGCAGTTCTTC.

This chain uses TRBV3-1 with TRBJ2-7; D not resolved. With 2 bases removed from V and 4 bases from J, the gap between germline ends came to 6 bases. Germline V gene sequence: CDR1 LGHDT, CDR2 YNNKEL (reference sequence). The CDR3 sequence is 12 residues long. CDR3 bases: TGTGCCAGCAGCCAATTAGATTACGAGCAGTACTTC. Translation: CASSQLDYEQYF.

This clonotype was found once. The chain uses TRBV28 and TRBJ1-6, with D maybe TRBD1 (6 bases). The germline V gene has CDR1 MDHEN and CDR2 SYDVKM. V was clipped by 6 bases and J by 5 bases, with 8 bases between them. The CDR3 runs 13 residues. The CDR3 DNA reads TGTGCCAGCAGAAACAGGGATAATTCACCCCTCCACTTT. It is translated as CASRNRDNSPLHF.

This clonotype was recorded a few times. The chain uses TRBV7-2 and TRBJ1-5; D possibly corresponds to TRBD1 (5 bases). Trimming removed 5 bases from V and 11 bases from J, with 19 bases in between. This CDR3 is built from 14 residues. Germline CDR1 reads SGHTA; CDR2 reads FQGNSA. CDR3 DNA sequence: TGTGCCAGCAGCCCAAACCGGGCTCAAGGGGCCCAGCATTTT. Protein sequence: CASSPNRAQGAQHF.

This clonotype turned up a few times. This sequence joins TRBV12-3 or TRBV12-4 and TRBJ1-6, with a possible D match to TRBD1 (5 bases). This CDR3 contains 18 residues. The V gene lost 2 bases and the J gene lost 7 bases, with 21 bases spanning the gap. CDR3 coding DNA: TGTGCCAGCAGTTTAAACCTCCCGGGACGGAGTACCAATTCACCCCTCCACTTT. Residues: CASSLNLPGRSTNSPLHF.

The chain combines TRBV6-5 with TRBJ2-3, with 9 bases lining up with TRBD2. There are 19 residues in the CDR3. Germline CDR1 and CDR2: MNHEY and SVGAGI. Unmatched junction bases numbered 11, after V lost 0 bases and J lost 1 base. CDR3 DNA sequence: TGTGCCAGCAGTTACTCCACAAAATTCCGACTAGCGGGCACAGATACGCAGTATTTT. It encodes CASSYSTKFRLAGTDTQYF.

This clonotype was observed a few times. V and J are TRBV9 and TRBJ2-7; 7 positions agree with TRBD1. Germline CDR1 and CDR2: SGDLS and YYNGEE. The length of the CDR3 is 16 residues. V lost 2 bases and J lost 2; bases outside the gene matches: 10. The CDR3 sequence: CASSVTGTAPTYEQYF. CDR3 sequence (DNA): TGTGCCAGCAGCGTGACCGGGACAGCGCCTACCTACGAGCAGTACTTC.

This clonotype has only a few counts. The chain carries TRBV20-1 and TRBJ2-3; 7 nucleotides match TRBD2. This CDR3 region has 16 residues. Looked up from germline, CDR1 is DFQATT and CDR2 is SNEGSKA (reference sequence). The CDR3 coding sequence is TGCACCGCTGGGCGAACCGGGAGGCCAGTCCCAGATACGCAGTATTTT. Translation gives CTAGRTGRPVPDTQYF.

In regard to this clonotype: The CDR3 does not end in the conserved phenylalanine or tryptophan, so this is likely a read error. The chain's CDR3 is CAISESNRETDTQYL. CDR3 nucleotide sequence: TGTGCCATCAGTGAGTCAAACAGGGAGACAGATACGCAGTATCTT. The rearrangement joins TRBV10-3 to TRBJ2-3; D possibly corresponds to TRBD1 (6 bases). The CDR3 sequence is 15 residues long. Per germline, CDR1 ENHRY and CDR2 SYGVKD. Trimming removed 0 bases from V and 3 bases from J, with 10 bases in between.

The chain uses TRBV11-2 and TRBJ2-7; possibly TRBD1 or TRBD2 for D (5 bases each). The germline gives CDR1 SGHAT, CDR2 FQNNGV. The length of the CDR3 is 15 residues. Trimming took off 1 base at V and 0 bases at J, with 10 bases between the two ends. The CDR3 loop reads CASSLGGVSSYEQYF. CDR3 DNA sequence: TGTGCCAGCAGCTTAGGAGGGGTCAGCTCCTACGAGCAGTACTTC.

CDR3: CASSLGPGTDEQFF. The CDR3 region has the DNA TGTGCCAGCAGCTTGGGACCCGGGACCGATGAGCAGTTCTTC. J is TRBJ2-1 and V is TRBV5-4, with D perhaps being TRBD1 or TRBD2 (5 bases each). V lost 0 bases, J lost 8 bases, and 12 bases lay in between. The CDR3 is 14 amino acids. CDR1 and CDR2 (germline): SGHNT, YYREEE (reference sequence).

This clonotype has just a few counts. The rearrangement links TRBV11-2 to TRBJ2-1; possibly TRBD2 for D (6 bases). This CDR3 is 16 amino acids long. Trimming shortened V by 2 bases and J by 2 bases, and 13 bases separated the two germline ends. Germline-derived CDR1 and CDR2 are SGHAT and FQNNGV. Written as DNA, the CDR3 is TGTGCCAGCAGCTTAAGAGTGGCGGGAACCTACAATGAGCAGTTCTTC. This codes for CASSLRVAGTYNEQFF.

The chain carries TRBV5-1 and TRBJ1-1; 8 bases agree with TRBD1. This CDR3 comprises 13 residues. V shed 2 bases, J shed 6 bases, and the junction held 3 bases outside the gene matches. Germline V gene lookup returns CDR1 SGHRS and CDR2 YFSETQ. CDR3 sequence: CASSLGTGPEAFF. The CDR3 DNA sequence: TGCGCCAGCAGCTTAGGGACAGGCCCTGAAGCTTTCTTT.

This chain connects TRBV6-1 to TRBJ2-3; a possible D gene is TRBD1 (5 bases). V lost 6 bases to trimming and J lost 0 bases, with 10 bases between them. Per the germline V gene, CDR1 is MNHNS and CDR2 is SASEGT. CDR3 length equals 14 residues. The CDR3 region has the DNA TGTGCCAGCAGGACAGCGTTTAGCACAGATACGCAGTATTTT. Translated: CASRTAFSTDTQYF.

About this clonotype: One end of the junction fails to match germline, which may point to a read error. The chain recombines TRBV29-1 with TRBJ2-1; 10 nucleotides agree with TRBD2. CDR3 length: 13 residues. The germline CDR1 and CDR2 sequences are SQVTM and ANQGSEA. The CDR3 here is CSVAGLAVNEQSF. Here the CDR3 DNA reads TGCAGCGTTGCTGGACTAGCGGTGAATGAGCAGTCCTTC.

This clonotype was seen a few times. V usage is TRBV7-2 and J usage is TRBJ2-7; tentative D call: TRBD1 (6 bases). The CDR3 has 13 amino acids. The V gene lost 1 base and the J gene lost 10 bases, with 14 bases spanning the gap. Germline V CDR1 and CDR2: SGHTA, FQGNSA. The CDR3 region has the DNA TGTGCCAGCAGCTTAGTAAACACAGGGATTCAGTACTTC. Translating gives CASSLVNTGIQYF.